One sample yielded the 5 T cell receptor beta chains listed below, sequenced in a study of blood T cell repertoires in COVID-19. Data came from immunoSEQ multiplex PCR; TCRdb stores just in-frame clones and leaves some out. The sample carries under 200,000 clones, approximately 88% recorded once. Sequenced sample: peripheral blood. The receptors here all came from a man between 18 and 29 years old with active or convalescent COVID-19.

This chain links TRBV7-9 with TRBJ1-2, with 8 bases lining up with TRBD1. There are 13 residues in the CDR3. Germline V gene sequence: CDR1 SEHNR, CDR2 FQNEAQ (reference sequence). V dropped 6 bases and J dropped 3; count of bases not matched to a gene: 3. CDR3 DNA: TGTGCCAGCAGTTCACAGGGGGACTATGGCTACACCTTC. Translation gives CASSSQGDYGYTF.

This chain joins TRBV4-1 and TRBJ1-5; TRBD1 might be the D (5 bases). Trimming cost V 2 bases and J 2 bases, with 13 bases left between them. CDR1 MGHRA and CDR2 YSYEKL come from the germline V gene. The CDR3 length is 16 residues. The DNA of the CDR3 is TGCGCCAGCAGCCAATCCGGGGGTAGAGGCAATCAGCCCCAGCATTTT. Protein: CASSQSGGRGNQPQHF.

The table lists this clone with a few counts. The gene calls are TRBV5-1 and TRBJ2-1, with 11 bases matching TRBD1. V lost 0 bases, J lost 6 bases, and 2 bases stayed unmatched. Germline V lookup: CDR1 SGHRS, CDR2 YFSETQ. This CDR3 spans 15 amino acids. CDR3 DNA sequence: TGCGCCAGCAGCTTGGTGGGGACAGGGGGCAATGAGCAGTTCTTC. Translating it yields CASSLVGTGGNEQFF.

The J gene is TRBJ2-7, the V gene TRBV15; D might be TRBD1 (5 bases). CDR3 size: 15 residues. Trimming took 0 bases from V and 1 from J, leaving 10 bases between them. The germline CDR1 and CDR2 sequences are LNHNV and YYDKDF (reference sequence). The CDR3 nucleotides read TGTGCCACCAGCAGAGATCCCCCAGGGTCCTACGAGCAGTACTTC. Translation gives CATSRDPPGSYEQYF.

The CDR3 DNA reads TGTGCCAGCAGCTTGCCCGGCGGAGAAGAGACCCAGTACTTC. Protein sequence: CASSLPGGEETQYF. The chain employs TRBV5-4 and TRBJ2-5; D unresolved. Germline CDR1 is SGHNT and CDR2 is YYREEE (reference sequence). CDR3 length equals 14 residues. V was pared by 1 base and J by 3 bases, with 10 bases between.